This T cell receptor beta chain was sequenced during a study of T-cell reconstitution after alpha-beta-depleted transplantation in children. Study-wide results and caveats: T-cell counts and diversity were attributed mostly to newly produced T cells one year after transplant. Expanded clones from the graft, numbering several hundred, reportedly supplied alpha-beta T cells about two months after transplant. Several patients had high TCRbeta diversity at day 60; it came from surviving recipient T cells and thymic progenitors.

The CDR3 spans 15 residues. CDR1 is SGHRS and CDR2 is YFSETQ in the germline V gene. Trimming removed 4 bases at V and 0 bases at J, with 11 bases between. Only a few counts were recorded for this clonotype. Its antigen is unknown. The library targeted TCRbeta and was prepared with unique molecular identifiers. TCRdb redid the calling of the PCR reads with MiXCR, one entry per CDR3 protein. Here the sample spans some 200,000 distinct CDR3 sequences, approximately 8.4% being singletons. The sample here was PBMCs, mostly from graft donor cells, taken 360 days after TCRalphabeta/CD19-depleted stem cell transplant. The sequence was obtained from a male patient aged 2 to 9 who had a stem cell transplant for acute myeloid leukemia, so the T cells may come from the graft donor. The V call is TRBV5-1, the J call TRBJ2-4, with a possible D match to TRBD1 (6 bases). The CDR3 DNA is TGCGCCAGCAGCCCGGACAGCCTAGCCAAAAACATTCAGTACTTC. It codes for CASSPDSLAKNIQYF.